Listed below are T cell receptor beta chains from one sample, sequenced in a study of T cells in Graves' hyperthyroidism and ophthalmopathy. TCRdb reprocessed the multiplex PCR reads via MiXCR and lists one record per CDR3 protein. In the table there are 730,000 or so distinct CDR3 sequences, around a sixth of which are singletons. Sequencing was performed on blood. The receptors here all came from a woman aged 45-65 years with Graves' hyperthyroidism that later progressed to Graves' ophthalmopathy. The CDR3 runs from the conserved cysteine through the conserved F or W. The D gene is left open where the match is weak. Size is stated for part of the rows, as once, few or many counts, or as a class when the clone is expanded.

few | TRBJ1-1 | TRBV19 | 15 | NA | CASSQRIGQNTEAFF | TGTGCCAGTAGTCAGAGGATAGGGCAGAACACTGAAGCTTTCTTT
many | TRBJ1-2 | TRBV30 | 12 | NA | CAWSPRLEGYTF | TGTGCCTGGAGTCCCAGGCTGGAGGGCTACACCTTC
once | TRBJ1-5 | TRBV4-1 | 18 | TRBD1 | CASSQDKTGTGGNQPQHF | TGCGCCAGCAGCCAAGATAAAACCGGGACAGGAGGCAATCAGCCCCAGCATTTT
few | TRBJ2-2 | TRBV29-1 | 15 | NA | CSVQKASRNTGELFF | TGCAGCGTTCAGAAGGCATCACGGAACACCGGGGAGCTGTTTTTT
NA | TRBJ1-3 | TRBV7-8 | 14 | NA | CASSFGGFGNTIYF | TGTGCCAGCAGCTTTGGAGGGTTTGGAAACACCATATATTTT
many | TRBJ1-5 | TRBV3-1 | 13 | NA | CASSQVGDQPQHF | TGTGCCAGCAGCCAAGTAGGGGATCAGCCCCAGCATTTT
few | TRBJ1-1 | TRBV7-6 | 13 | NA | CASRPTLNTEAFF | TGTGCCAGCAGACCCACGCTGAACACTGAAGCTTTCTTT
many | TRBJ1-4 | TRBV11-2 | 15 | NA | CASSPAAGINEKLFF | TGTGCCAGCAGCCCTGCGGCGGGGATTAATGAAAAACTGTTTTTT
many | TRBJ2-5 | TRBV7-6 | 19 | NA | CASSLAQWWGPMVQETQYF | TGTGCCAGCAGCTTAGCGCAATGGTGGGGGCCAATGGTCCAAGAGACCCAGTACTTC
NA | TRBJ1-2 | TRBV6-1 | 13 | TRBD1 | CASSEQGALGYTF | TGTGCCAGCAGTGAACAGGGGGCTTTAGGCTACACCTTC
few | TRBJ2-2 | TRBV14 | 16 | TRBD1 | CASSREQGVNTGELFF | TGTGCCAGCAGCCGAGAACAGGGGGTGAACACCGGGGAGCTGTTTTTT
NA | TRBJ1-5 | TRBV10-3 | 13 | TRBD1 | CAIRGQVNQPQHF | TGTGCCATCAGAGGACAGGTCAATCAGCCCCAGCATTTT
NA | TRBJ2-3 | TRBV6-5 | 16 | TRBD2 | CASSYRAGGRPDTQYF | TGTGCCAGCAGTTATCGGGCGGGGGGCCGCCCAGATACGCAGTATTTT
NA | TRBJ2-5 | TRBV7-3 | 16 | TRBD2 | CASSFLGGGAAETQYF | TGTGCCAGCAGCTTTCTGGGCGGGGGGGCCGCAGAGACCCAGTACTTC
NA | TRBJ2-1 | TRBV27 | 17 | TRBD2 | CASSYIPLAGVGNEQFF | TGTGCCAGCTCCTACATCCCCCTAGCGGGGGTGGGAAATGAGCAGTTCTTC
few | TRBJ2-1 | TRBV20-1 | 14 | TRBD2 | CSARRLAANNEQFF | TGCAGTGCTCGCCGACTAGCGGCGAACAATGAGCAGTTCTTC
NA | TRBJ1-5 | TRBV30 | 13 | NA | CAWRGLSNQPQHF | TGTGCCTGGAGGGGGCTGAGCAATCAGCCCCAGCATTTT
NA | TRBJ1-1 | TRBV11-2 | 15 | NA | CASSPLGAGRTEAFF | TGTGCCAGCAGCCCGCTTGGGGCAGGGAGGACTGAAGCTTTCTTT
many | TRBJ1-2 | TRBV12-3/TRBV12-4 | 12 | TRBD1 | CASSLGTAGYTF | TGTGCCAGCAGTCTCGGGACAGCTGGCTACACCTTC
many | TRBJ2-3 | TRBV3-1 | 14 | NA | CASSQANSTDTQYF | TGTGCCAGCAGCCAAGCAAATTCCACAGATACGCAGTATTTT
many | TRBJ2-1 | TRBV7-3 | 13 | NA | CASSFGVSNEQFF | TGTGCCAGCAGCTTCGGGGTTTCCAATGAGCAGTTCTTC
NA | TRBJ2-5 | TRBV19 | 13 | NA | CASSGILQETQYF | TGTGCCAGTAGTGGCATCCTCCAAGAGACCCAGTACTTC
few | TRBJ1-5 | TRBV4-1 | 13 | NA | CASSHWEWQPQHF | TGCGCCAGCAGCCACTGGGAGTGGCAGCCCCAGCATTTT
many | TRBJ1-6 | TRBV20-1 | 16 | TRBD1 | CSARTEYRGTNSPLHF | TGCAGTGCTAGAACCGAATACAGGGGAACGAATTCACCCCTCCACTTT
NA | TRBJ2-5 | TRBV10-2 | 14 | TRBD1 | CASRDRVGRETQYF | TGCGCCAGCAGGGACAGGGTCGGGAGAGAGACCCAGTACTTC
NA | TRBJ1-2 | TRBV6-1 | 15 | NA | CASSRQGRGDYGYTF | TGTGCCAGCAGCAGACAAGGACGGGGAGACTATGGCTACACCTTC
few | TRBJ2-6 | TRBV6-1 | 16 | NA | CASSVGTAPGANVLTF | TGTGCCAGCAGTGTAGGGACGGCCCCTGGGGCCAACGTCCTGACTTTC
few | TRBJ1-1 | TRBV15 | 18 | TRBD1 | CATSREHHQGAGNTEAFF | TGTGCCACCAGCAGAGAACACCATCAGGGGGCGGGGAACACTGAAGCTTTCTTT
many | TRBJ1-5 | TRBV27 | 17 | NA | CASTTTTGFYSNQPQHF | TGTGCCAGCACCACCACGACAGGATTCTATAGCAATCAGCCCCAGCATTTT
NA | TRBJ1-2 | TRBV27 | 15 | TRBD1 | CASSTRQGEVYGYTF | TGTGCCAGCAGTACCCGACAGGGGGAAGTCTATGGCTACACCTTC
many | TRBJ2-7 | TRBV12-3/TRBV12-4 | 12 | NA | CASSLSGYEQYF | TGTGCCAGCAGTTTGTCCGGCTACGAGCAGTACTTC
many | TRBJ2-3 | TRBV5-5 | 16 | TRBD2 | CASSQGLAGGQDTQYF | TGTGCCAGCAGCCAAGGACTAGCGGGGGGGCAAGATACGCAGTATTTT
many | TRBJ1-2 | TRBV11-2 | 15 | TRBD1 | CASSLRRGQGYGYTF | TGTGCCAGCAGCTTAAGGCGCGGACAGGGTTATGGCTACACCTTC
many | TRBJ2-7 | TRBV3-1 | 12 | TRBD1 | CASSQGRGRQYF | TGTGCCAGCAGCCAGGGAAGGGGGCGGCAGTACTTC
NA | TRBJ2-1 | TRBV11-3 | 14 | TRBD1 | CASSKPTGLNEQFF | TGTGCCAGCAGCAAGCCGACAGGGCTCAATGAGCAGTTCTTC
NA | TRBJ1-1 | TRBV18 | 15 | TRBD1 | CASSYRRDRNTEAFF | TGTGCCAGCTCCTACCGAAGGGACAGGAACACTGAAGCTTTCTTT
many | TRBJ2-7 | TRBV3-1 | 13 | TRBD1 | CASSHGTAYEQYF | TGTGCCAGCAGCCACGGGACAGCCTACGAGCAGTACTTC
NA | TRBJ1-1 | TRBV20-1 | 15 | NA | CSPRGGARMNTEAFF | TGCAGCCCGAGGGGGGGGGCCCGGATGAACACTGAAGCTTTCTTT
NA | TRBJ2-7 | TRBV3-1 | 15 | TRBD2 | CASSQDGLAGFEQYF | TGTGCCAGCAGCCAAGACGGACTAGCGGGGTTCGAGCAGTACTTC
few | TRBJ2-7 | TRBV6-7 | 17 | TRBD1 | CASSYSRIGTEFYEQYF | TGTGCCAGCAGTTACTCGCGAATCGGGACAGAGTTCTACGAGCAGTACTTC
many | TRBJ2-7 | TRBV12-3/TRBV12-4 | 13 | NA | CASSLGPHYEQYF | TGTGCCAGCAGCCTGGGACCCCACTACGAGCAGTACTTC
few | TRBJ2-5 | TRBV20-1 | 14 | TRBD2 | CSVRGAGGHETQYF | TGCAGTGTTCGGGGGGCGGGGGGGCACGAGACCCAGTACTTC
NA | TRBJ1-5 | TRBV9 | 16 | NA | CASSAGTDYSNQPQHF | TGTGCCAGCAGCGCCGGGACCGATTATAGCAATCAGCCCCAGCATTTT
few | TRBJ2-5 | TRBV19 | 16 | TRBD2 | CASSASLAGAQETQYF | TGTGCCAGTAGTGCGTCACTAGCGGGGGCCCAAGAGACCCAGTACTTC
NA | TRBJ2-5 | TRBV5-1 | 14 | TRBD2 | CASSLTSGGATGYF | TGCGCCAGCAGCTTGACTAGCGGGGGGGCCACAGGATACTTC
few | TRBJ2-5 | TRBV6-2/TRBV6-3 | 18 | TRBD1 | CASSFEGTGMGAQETQYF | TGTGCCAGCAGTTTCGAGGGGACAGGGATGGGGGCCCAAGAGACCCAGTACTTC
NA | TRBJ1-1 | TRBV6-5 | 16 | NA | CASSYSGGSAGTEAFF | TGTGCCAGCAGTTACTCTGGGGGTTCGGCGGGCACTGAAGCTTTCTTT
NA | TRBJ2-3 | TRBV7-9 | 16 | TRBD2 | CASSTFLAGDTDTQYF | TGTGCCAGCAGCACCTTCCTAGCGGGGGACACAGATACGCAGTATTTT
NA | TRBJ1-1 | TRBV4-2 | 12 | NA | CASSGEGLEAFF | TGTGCCAGCAGCGGGGAGGGGTTGGAAGCTTTCTTT
many | TRBJ2-7 | TRBV30 | 11 | NA | CAWSDSYEQYF | TGTGCCTGGAGCGACAGTTACGAGCAGTACTTC
NA | TRBJ1-5 | TRBV2 | 14 | NA | CASSEDRILQPQHF | TGTGCCAGCAGTGAAGACCGAATACTTCAGCCCCAGCATTTT
many | TRBJ1-4 | TRBV3-1 | 14 | NA | CASSRSATNEKLFF | TGTGCCAGCAGCCGGAGTGCAACTAATGAAAAACTGTTTTTT